These T cell receptor beta chains were read from a single sample in a study of T cells in Graves' hyperthyroidism and ophthalmopathy. TCRdb passed the multiplex PCR reads through MiXCR, listing each CDR3 protein once. The data contain hundreds of thousands of distinct CDR3 sequences, roughly 13% of them seen just once; the ten biggest clones take up roughly 8.3%. Sequencing input: blood. These receptors originate from a young woman with Graves' hyperthyroidism. The CDR3 runs from the conserved cysteine through the conserved F or W. A D gene is named only where the DNA matches it firmly. Expanded clones get a size class; other rows say once, few or many, or leave the size out.

>TRBD2|TRBV28|TRBJ2-3|many
CASRNPGLGVQYF
TGTGCCAGCAGGAACCCGGGACTAGGCGTTCAGTATTTT
>NA|TRBV6-1|TRBJ1-5|many
CASSYPTRSNQPQHF
TGTGCCAGCAGTTATCCCACCAGGTCCAATCAGCCCCAGCATTTT
>TRBD2|TRBV2|TRBJ2-6|few
CASNPTSAHSGANVLTF
TGTGCCAGCAACCCGACTAGCGCGCACTCTGGGGCCAACGTCCTGACTTTC
>TRBD2|TRBV13|TRBJ2-7|many
CASSFGLAGDPEQYF
TGTGCCAGCAGCTTCGGACTAGCGGGAGATCCTGAGCAGTACTTC
>TRBD2|TRBV28|TRBJ2-1|many
CASSLSAGSYNEQFF
TGTGCCAGCAGTTTATCAGCGGGGTCCTACAATGAGCAGTTCTTC
>NA|TRBV5-6|TRBJ1-2|many
CASSVSRGYTF
TGTGCCAGCAGCGTGTCCCGGGGCTACACCTTC
>NA|TRBV9|TRBJ2-3|NA
CASSVVDSRTDTQYF
TGTGCCAGCAGCGTAGTCGACTCCCGCACAGATACGCAGTATTTT
>NA|TRBV6-2/TRBV6-3|TRBJ1-3|few
CASRRPGSGNTIYF
TGTGCCAGCAGACGCCCGGGCTCTGGAAACACCATATATTTT
>TRBD1|TRBV20-1|TRBJ1-1|many
CSARPGKGAQKTEAFF
TGCAGTGCTAGACCTGGAAAGGGGGCGCAGAAGACTGAAGCTTTCTTT
>NA|TRBV6-5|TRBJ1-1|many
CASSSSAGVTEAFF
TGTGCCAGCAGTTCCTCTGCAGGGGTCACTGAAGCTTTCTTT
>NA|TRBV6-2/TRBV6-3|TRBJ2-2|few
CASSSRGRGTGELFF
TGTGCCAGCAGTTCCAGGGGAAGGGGCACCGGGGAGCTGTTTTTT
>NA|TRBV15|TRBJ2-6|many
CATHRGSGANVLTF
TGTGCCACCCACCGGGGCTCTGGGGCCAACGTCCTGACTTTC
>TRBD2|TRBV20-1|TRBJ2-1|many
CSARPLAGGDHNEQFF
TGCAGTGCTAGACCTCTAGCGGGGGGGGATCATAATGAGCAGTTCTTC
>TRBD2|TRBV28|TRBJ2-1|many
CASSFGFMAGANNEQFF
TGTGCCAGCAGTTTCGGCTTTATGGCGGGAGCTAACAATGAGCAGTTCTTC
>NA|TRBV20-1|TRBJ1-5|many
CSASIARGASNQPQHF
TGCAGTGCTAGTATTGCCCGAGGAGCTAGCAATCAGCCCCAGCATTTT
>NA|TRBV7-9|TRBJ2-1|many
CASSLGESSYNEQFF
TGTGCCAGCAGCTTAGGCGAAAGCTCCTACAATGAGCAGTTCTTC
>TRBD2|TRBV24-1|TRBJ2-1|many
CATSDPTRLAGGGEQFF
TGTGCCACCAGTGACCCCACCCGACTAGCGGGAGGAGGGGAGCAGTTCTTC
>NA|TRBV5-1|TRBJ1-1|many
CASSSALDRVAEAFF
TGCGCCAGCAGTTCTGCGTTGGACCGGGTAGCTGAAGCTTTCTTT
>NA|TRBV24-1|TRBJ2-3|NA
CANSDWLDTQYF
TGTGCCAACTCCGACTGGTTAGATACGCAGTATTTT
>NA|TRBV18|TRBJ1-6|many
CASSLKLKVDSPLHF
TGTGCCAGCTCACTTAAACTCAAGGTGGATTCACCCCTCCACTTT
>NA|TRBV28|TRBJ1-1|many
CASSLFNRNTEAFF
TGTGCCAGCAGCCTTTTCAACAGGAACACTGAAGCTTTCTTT
>NA|TRBV12-3/TRBV12-4|TRBJ2-1|many
CASSLGVSYNEQFF
TGTGCCAGCAGTTTGGGGGTCAGCTACAATGAGCAGTTCTTC
>NA|TRBV6-6|TRBJ1-1|many
CASSYLREGMKWTEAFF
TGTGCCAGCAGTTACCTCCGGGAGGGTATGAAGTGGACTGAAGCTTTCTTT
>NA|TRBV7-9|TRBJ1-2|NA
CASSLVSVYGYTF
TGTGCCAGCAGCTTAGTATCGGTTTATGGCTACACCTTC
>TRBD2|TRBV5-1|TRBJ2-2|many
CASSPLAGGLTGELFF
TGCGCCAGCAGCCCCCTAGCGGGGGGCCTGACCGGGGAGCTGTTTTTT
>TRBD2|TRBV10-3|TRBJ2-3|many
CAIGSGVGDTQYF
TGTGCCATCGGTAGCGGGGTGGGAGATACGCAGTATTTT
>NA|TRBV5-1|TRBJ2-1|many
CASSLTTEQFF
TGCGCCAGCAGCTTGACCACTGAGCAGTTCTTC
>TRBD1|TRBV5-6|TRBJ1-1|once
CASSRTGFTEAFF
TGTGCCAGCAGTCGGACAGGGTTCACTGAAGCTTTCTTT
>TRBD1|TRBV28|TRBJ1-5|many
CASSFRDRGLQPQHF
TGTGCCAGCAGTTTCCGGGACAGGGGGCTTCAGCCCCAGCATTTT
>NA|TRBV5-1|TRBJ1-1|many
CASSSGGVGDTEAFF
TGCGCCAGCAGCTCCGGCGGGGTCGGGGACACTGAAGCTTTCTTT
>NA|TRBV28|TRBJ1-6|many
CASSPGWDSPLHF
TGTGCCAGCAGCCCAGGTTGGGATTCACCCCTCCACTTT
>NA|TRBV18|TRBJ2-7|many
CASSPKPGGITYEQYF
TGTGCCAGCTCACCGAAGCCGGGGGGCATCACCTACGAGCAGTACTTC
>NA|TRBV5-1|TRBJ1-1|NA
CASSLTKNTEAFF
TGCGCCAGCAGCTTGACGAAGAACACTGAAGCTTTCTTT
>NA|TRBV18|TRBJ1-6|many
CASSPKVQGPLPLHF
TGTGCCAGCTCACCAAAGGTACAGGGACCTCTCCCCCTCCACTTT
>NA|TRBV28|TRBJ2-3|many
CASSLSGPTDTQYF
TGTGCCAGCAGTTTATCCGGGCCCACAGATACGCAGTATTTT
>NA|TRBV10-3|TRBJ1-1|NA
CAISVQPTMNTEASF
TGTGCCATCAGTGTGCAGCCGACTATGAACACTGAAGCTTCCTTT
>NA|TRBV9|TRBJ2-5|many
CASSATGTWETQYF
TGTGCCAGCAGCGCTACCGGGACCTGGGAGACCCAGTACTTC
>TRBD1|TRBV28|TRBJ2-7|few
CASSLSLGQDSYEQYF
TGTGCCAGCAGTTTATCCCTTGGACAGGACTCCTACGAGCAGTACTTC
>TRBD2|TRBV30|TRBJ2-1|NA
CAWSVGGRHEQFF
TGTGCCTGGAGTGTAGGCGGGAGGCATGAGCAGTTCTTC
>NA|TRBV30|TRBJ2-7|few
CAWTGAPRSSYEQYF
TGTGCCTGGACTGGGGCACCCAGGAGCTCCTACGAGCAGTACTTC
>TRBD2|TRBV19|TRBJ2-5|NA
CASSILAGTGETQYF
TGTGCCAGTAGTATTTTAGCGGGAACCGGAGAGACCCAGTACTTC
>NA|TRBV10-3|TRBJ2-1|few
CAGGTPYNEQFF
TGTGCCGGCGGGACTCCGTACAATGAGCAGTTCTTC
>NA|TRBV20-1|TRBJ2-1|many
CSARELGGGSYNEQFF
TGCAGTGCTAGAGAGTTAGGAGGGGGCTCCTACAATGAGCAGTTCTTC
>TRBD2|TRBV3-1|TRBJ2-7|many
CASSQYSSGSYEQYF
TGTGCCAGCAGCCAATATAGTAGCGGGAGTTACGAGCAGTACTTC
>NA|TRBV5-1|TRBJ1-1|many
CASSLGSSNTEAFF
TGCGCCAGCAGCTTGGGCAGCTCGAACACTGAAGCTTTCTTT
>NA|TRBV28|TRBJ1-2|many
CASSPDGGRGYTF
TGTGCCAGCAGTCCGGACGGGGGCAGGGGCTACACCTTC
>TRBD2|TRBV27|TRBJ2-7|NA
CVSSLRGTSGRWYNEQYF
TGTGTCAGCAGTTTACGAGGGACTAGCGGGAGGTGGTACAATGAGCAGTACTTC
>NA|TRBV12-3/TRBV12-4|TRBJ1-5|many
CASSSSSLRQPQHF
TGTGCCAGCAGTTCGTCCAGCCTCCGGCAGCCCCAGCATTTT
>TRBD1|TRBV20-1|TRBJ1-2|NA
CSADQGAHTF
TGCAGTGCTGACCAGGGGGCCCACACCTTC
>TRBD2|TRBV7-9|TRBJ2-3|NA
CASSRGLAGGPASTDTQYF
TGTGCCAGCAGCCGGGGACTAGCGGGAGGGCCCGCTAGCACAGATACGCAGTATTTT
>TRBD1|TRBV3-1|TRBJ2-2|NA
CASSPVTGVPGELFF
TGTGCCAGCAGCCCGGTCACAGGGGTGCCTGGGGAGCTGTTTTTT
>NA|TRBV2|TRBJ1-5|few
CASSEEFQAGQPQHF
TGTGCCAGCAGTGAAGAATTTCAGGCGGGTCAGCCCCAGCATTTT
>NA|TRBV15|TRBJ1-6|few
CATSSVGRYNSPLHF
TGTGCCACCAGCAGTGTCGGCCGGTATAATTCACCCCTCCACTTT
>NA|TRBV28|TRBJ2-3|many
CASSSQDTQYF
TGTGCCAGCAGCTCTCAAGATACGCAGTATTTT